This TCR beta chain was found in a study of cytomegalovirus exposure and HLA in healthy donors. Study details: Around 80 million unique TCRs from HLA-typed donors were held in an early data release. Study conclusions and caveats: Across all donors, roughly uniform sequencing depth was an assumption of the presence/absence analyses.

Primers for the PCR totalled 60 Vbeta and 13 Jbeta. Some clones are missing from TCRdb's copy, which holds only in-frame ones; the method was immunoSEQ multiplex PCR. This sample's table has almost 35,000 clones. Points on this clone: Its matching antigen is unknown.

The CDR3 is 18 amino acids. V shed 6 bases, J shed 2 bases, and the junction held 12 bases outside the gene matches. The germline CDR1 and CDR2 sequences are ENHRY and SYGVKD. Sequencing was performed on PBMCs. This receptor was identified in a woman in her thirties or forties in good health and CMV-seropositive. This rearrangement joins TRBV10-3 to TRBJ2-2, with 10 positions matching TRBD1. Written as DNA, the CDR3 is TGTGCCATCAGCCGGGACCCCGACAGGGGGCGAAACACCGGGGAGCTGTTTTTT. As protein: CAISRDPDRGRNTGELFF.